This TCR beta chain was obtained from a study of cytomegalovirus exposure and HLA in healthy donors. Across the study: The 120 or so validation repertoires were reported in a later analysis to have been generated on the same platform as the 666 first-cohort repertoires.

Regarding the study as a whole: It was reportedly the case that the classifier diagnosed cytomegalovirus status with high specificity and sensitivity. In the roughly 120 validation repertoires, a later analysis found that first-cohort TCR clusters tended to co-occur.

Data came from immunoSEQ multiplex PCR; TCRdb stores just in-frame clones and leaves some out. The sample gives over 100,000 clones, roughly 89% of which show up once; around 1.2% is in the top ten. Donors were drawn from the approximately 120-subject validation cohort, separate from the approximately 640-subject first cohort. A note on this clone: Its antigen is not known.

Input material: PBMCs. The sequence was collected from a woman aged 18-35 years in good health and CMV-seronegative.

The chain's CDR3 is CASSAEGGAEAFF. Written as DNA, the CDR3 is TGTGCCAGCAGCGCAGAAGGAGGCGCTGAAGCTTTCTTT. The J gene is TRBJ1-1, the V gene TRBV6-5; D is uncertain. V lost 6 bases and J 6 bases, leaving 14 bases between the germline ends. CDR1 is MNHEY and CDR2 is SVGAGI in the germline V gene. The CDR3 runs 13 residues.